The clone carrying this T cell receptor beta chain was detected a few times. The CDR3 is 16 residues long. Germline CDR1 SGHAT, CDR2 FQNNGV. Germline trimming cut 0 bases from V and 4 bases from J; bases unmatched to any gene: 5. Each patient went into thyroid surgery without having received any treatment. The data derive from a study of metastatic and nonmetastatic thyroid tumors. On the study more broadly: Repertoires from malignant and benign thyroid patients were compared across blood and tumor or nodule tissue.

In the authors' methods: A papillary thyroid cancer distant-metastasis classifier was built from CDR3 differences across clinicopathological groups. TCRdb reanalyzed the PCR reads with MiXCR. The V and J calls come from TCRdb's annotation, not from the publication. The sample has approximately 30,000 clones, approximately 15% seen once. The chain joins TRBV11-2 to TRBJ2-2, with TRBD2 matching 7 bases. Material for sequencing was blood. The TCR was taken from a male donor with papillary thyroid cancer or a benign thyroid nodule (not recorded which). Some clones in this sample may be carry-over from other donors' samples. The CDR3 nucleotides are TGTGCCAGCAGCTTAGATCGGGCGGGAGTCACCGGGGAGCTGTTTTTT. This translates into CASSLDRAGVTGELFF. Full variable domain (rest looked up from reference TRBV11-2 and TRBJ2-2): EAGVAQSPRYKIIEKRQSVAFWCNPISGHATLYWYQQILGQGPKLLIQFQNNGVVDDSQLPKDRFSAERLKGVDSTLKIQPAKLEDSAVYLCASSLDRAGVTGELFFGEGSRLTVL.